What follows are 10 T cell receptor beta chains derived from one specimen sequenced in a study of blood T cell repertoires in COVID-19. The method was immunoSEQ multiplex PCR; TCRdb's version includes in-frame clones alone and lacks a portion of them. The sample contains about 180,000 clones, 89% of which appear only once. The sequencing input was PBMCs or T cells enriched from blood (not recorded which). The receptors stem from a woman aged 35 to 49 with acute COVID-19.

The V gene is TRBV6-2 or TRBV6-3, the J gene TRBJ2-7, with TRBD2 matching 7 bases. After removal of 0 bases from V and 3 bases from J, the junction contained 5 bases not matched to a gene. Germline CDR1 and CDR2: MNHEY and SVGEGT. The CDR3 is 15 amino acids. CDR3: CASSYSAGDLYEQYF. The CDR3 DNA sequence: TGTGCCAGCAGTTACTCGGCGGGAGACCTCTACGAGCAGTACTTC.

This chain connects TRBV29-1 to TRBJ2-5; 10 bases agree with TRBD1. CDR3 length: 13 amino acids. V gave up 6 bases and J gave up 5 bases; unmatched junction bases: 6. The germline gives CDR1 SQVTM, CDR2 ANQGSEA. The CDR3 DNA reads TGCAGCGTAGAGACAGGGGGCATCGAGACCCAGTACTTC. It translates to CSVETGGIETQYF.

J is TRBJ2-1 and V is TRBV25-1, with 10 bases matching TRBD2. Per the germline V gene, CDR1 is MGHDK and CDR2 is SYGVNS. The V gene end was trimmed by 5 bases and the J gene end by 6 bases; junction bases not matched to a gene: 10. CDR3 length: 16 amino acids. CDR3 residues: CASSTSLAGYFNEQFF. The CDR3 DNA is TGTGCCAGCAGTACCTCACTAGCGGGGTATTTCAATGAGCAGTTCTTC.

This chain uses TRBV2 with TRBJ1-5; 9 bases map to TRBD1. CDR1 is SNHLY and CDR2 is FYNNEI in the germline V gene. V lost 6 bases to trimming and J lost 5 bases; unmatched junction nucleotides: 11. This CDR3 has 16 amino acids. The CDR3 loop is CASRDRGQGAYQPQHF. DNA of the CDR3: TGTGCCAGCAGAGACAGGGGACAGGGTGCCTATCAGCCCCAGCATTTT.

The chain joins TRBV15 to TRBJ1-4, with D tentatively TRBD1 (6 bases). The V gene's germline CDR1 is LNHNV and CDR2 YYDKDF (reference sequence). The V and J ends lost 0 bases and 8 bases respectively, with 16 bases between them. CDR3 length: 16 residues. The CDR3 reads CATSRDQVGAGEKLFF. The CDR3 bases are TGTGCCACCAGCAGAGATCAAGTGGGGGCTGGGGAAAAACTGTTTTTT.

This clone has a handful of counts. The chain is built from TRBV6-2 or TRBV6-3 and TRBJ2-1; D is uncertain. The CDR3 has 15 amino acids. Trimming removed 6 bases at V and 4 bases at J, with 16 bases between. Germline values: CDR1 MNHEY, CDR2 SVGEGT. The CDR3 DNA reads TGTGCCAGCAGCCCTAGTGGGCTAAATTACAATGAGCAGTTCTTC. Translated, it gives CASSPSGLNYNEQFF.

V usage is TRBV2 and J usage is TRBJ1-4; possibly TRBD1 for D (5 bases). Trimming removed 5 bases at V and 7 bases at J, with 14 bases between. The CDR3 has 14 amino acids. Germline V gene data show CDR1 as SNHLY and CDR2 as FYNNEI. The CDR3 DNA sequence: TGTGCCAGCAGTTACAGGCCAGGTCCTGAAAAACTGTTTTTT. Translation gives CASSYRPGPEKLFF.

In this sample, this clone turned up once. The CDR3 region has the DNA TGTGCCAGCAGCTACCCGGTTAGCTCCTACAATGAGCAGTTCTTC. Amino acids: CASSYPVSSYNEQFF. The chain is built from TRBV7-9 and TRBJ2-1; D uncertain. Trimming took off 4 bases at V and 0 bases at J, with 10 bases between the two ends. Germline CDR1 and CDR2: SEHNR and FQNEAQ (reference sequence). The CDR3 loop spans 15 amino acids.

This clone occurred once. This rearrangement joins TRBV5-4 to TRBJ1-4; the D gene is possibly TRBD1 (5 bases). In germline, CDR1 is SGHNT, CDR2 YYREEE (reference sequence). The CDR3 is made up of 14 amino acids. Trimming removed 4 bases at V and 2 bases at J, with 9 bases between. DNA for the CDR3: TGTGCCAGCAGCCAGGGTTTTACTAATGAAAAACTGTTTTTT. It encodes CASSQGFTNEKLFF. The full variable domain, its missing parts supplied by reference TRBV5-4 and TRBJ1-4, is ETGVTQSPTHLIKTRGQQVTLRCSSQSGHNTVSWYQQALGQGPQFIFQYYREEENGRGNFPPRFSGLQFPNYSSELNVNALELDDSALYLCASSQGFTNEKLFFGSGTQLSVL.

This chain links TRBV12-5 with TRBJ2-2; D call uncertain. The CDR3 has 14 amino acids. Trimming stripped 2 bases from V and 4 bases from J, with 8 bases between. In germline, CDR1 is LGHNT, CDR2 FRNRAP. The DNA of the CDR3 is TGTGCTAGTGGTTTGAGCCCCGGCACCGGGGAGCTGTTTTTT. Encoded protein: CASGLSPGTGELFF.